This TCR beta chain came from a study of identifying expanded T cells in peripheral blood (dated by TCRdb to between 2018 and 2021). Concerning the study at large: Technical replicates were generated by sequencing separate aliquots of the same genomic DNA pool, and four replicates were compared pairwise.

This clone showed up just a few times. There is no known antigen for this receptor. Qualities for individual bases were not recorded, and no much larger clone is one base off. During the collection period, no immune events, such as infections, were documented for the healthy donors. Time-dependent variance in a beta-binomial model of T-cell clone differential abundance was calibrated using healthy-donor blood repertoires as a training cohort. The training cohort included around 10 healthy donors, of whom 3 were female and 7 were male. On average the donors were around 44 years old, and their ages spanned about 25 to 64 years. Whole blood, obtained from a commercial supplier, was collected from each healthy donor at three time points spaced around two weeks apart. Genomic DNA was extracted from unsorted whole blood for immunosequencing. V is pared back by 1 base and J by 2 bases, with 8 bases lying between the germline termini. Via the germline V gene, CDR1 is MNHEY and CDR2 SVGAGI. Inclusive of the bounding cysteine and phenylalanine, the CDR3 is 14 residues long. CDR3 DNA only is kept here, 42 bases in frame from base 1.

The study at large found these results: Across all healthy-donor time intervals, the beta-binomial model significantly lowered both the number of clones called differentially abundant and the false-positive rate. The binomial model flagged approximately 1.2 differentially abundant clones between technical replicates, compared with about 17 over two weeks and 19 over four weeks. Variance in clone template counts between roughly two-week samples significantly increased with total template count across all healthy donors. The authors expected biological variance in healthy repertoires might increase further over much longer intervals such as months to years.

The immunoSEQ Assay, which relies on bias-controlled multiplex PCR amplification of genomic DNA, was used to profile TCRbeta CDR3 regions. The paper's data handling went like this. The absolute abundance of each unique TCRbeta CDR3 region was quantified after sequences were collapsed and filtered. Differential abundance was assessed using a binomial (Fisher-equivalent) model and a beta-binomial model in which time-dependent variance fitted from healthy donors was added. Clones with fewer than 5 combined templates were removed, and a clone was called differentially abundant if the clone's Benjamini-Hochberg FDR was below 0.01. The form v = (b*log(k)+a)^2 was used to model beta-binomial variance as a function of total template count across the two samples. TCRdb stores this immuneACCESS table with in-frame sequences only. Part of the clones is absent; in the studies checked, under half of the shortfall reflects unresolved V genes, and no reason is known for the rest. V and J calls and clone size are as listed in that table; D and trimming were resolved from the DNA. The sample profile shows about 97,000 clones; around nine tenths of them were found once. The ten largest make up about a sixth of the sample.

The receptor chain draws on TRBV6-5 and TRBJ1-1; the D gene lacks a confident call. Sequences were obtained from blood. The TCR originated in a person aged 18 to 75 in good health. The CDR3 has the sequence CASSYYPSNTEAFF. The bases read TGTGCCAGCAGTTACTATCCCAGTAACACTGAAGCTTTCTTT.